This note documents a single TCR beta chain sequence. Its antigen remains unidentified. Other nucleotide sequences in the sample specify the same CDR3. Some clones are missing from TCRdb's copy, which holds only in-frame ones; the method was immunoSEQ multiplex PCR. This sample has about 68,000 clones, with about nine tenths found just once. These data are taken from a study of chemoradiotherapy in HPV16-positive cancers. Study-level results: Candidate HPV-specific clones and E7-related TCR motifs grew in tumor during treatment.

Germline V gene sequence: CDR1 LNHDA, CDR2 SQIVND (reference sequence). Deletions cut 5 bases from V and 4 bases from J, with 12 bases between. The CDR3 loop spans 13 amino acids. The sequence came from a human donor with HPV-associated anogenital cancer. This specimen was blood, taken from a patient who underwent chemoradiotherapy. This rearrangement joins TRBV19 to TRBJ2-7, with D perhaps being TRBD1 or TRBD2 (5 bases each). CDR3: CASSPGRGYEQYF. DNA for the CDR3: TGTGCCAGTAGTCCGGGACGTGGGTACGAGCAGTACTTC. The entire variable domain, with the rest obtained from reference TRBV19 and TRBJ2-7, is as follows: DGGITQSPKYLFRKEGQNVTLSCEQNLNHDAMYWYRQDPGQGLRLIYYSQIVNDFQKGDIAEGYSVSREKKESFPLTVTSAQKNPTAFYLCASSPGRGYEQYFGPGTRLTVT.